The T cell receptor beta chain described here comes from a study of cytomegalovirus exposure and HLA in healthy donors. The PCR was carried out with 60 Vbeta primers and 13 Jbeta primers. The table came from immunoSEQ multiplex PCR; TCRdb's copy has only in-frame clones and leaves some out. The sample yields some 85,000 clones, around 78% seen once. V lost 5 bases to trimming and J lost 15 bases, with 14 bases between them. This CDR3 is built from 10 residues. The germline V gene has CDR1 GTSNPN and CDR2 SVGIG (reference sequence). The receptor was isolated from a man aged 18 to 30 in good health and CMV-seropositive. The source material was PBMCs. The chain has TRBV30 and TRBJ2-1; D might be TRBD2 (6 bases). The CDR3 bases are TGTGCCTGGCTTTGGAGGGTGCGGTTCTTC. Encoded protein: CAWLWRVRFF.